These T cell receptor beta chains were read from a single sample in a study of Ad26.COV2.S vaccination and SARS-CoV-2 variants. Repertoires were generated with immunoSEQ multiplex PCR, while TCRdb's copy carries only in-frame clones and drops some. Altogether 360,000 or so clones are present, around nine tenths being singletons, with the ten largest covering roughly 3.1%. The source material was peripheral blood, sampled in a trial of Ad26.COV2.S vaccine versus placebo. The origin of the receptors is a person aged 18-65 years who received the Ad26.COV2.S COVID-19 vaccine or a placebo. Each CDR3 is given with its conserved first and last residue. A D gene is named only where the DNA matches it firmly. Not every row has a clone size; where given, it reads once, few, many or a size class.

D gene	J gene	V gene	clone size	CDR3 protein	CDR3 DNA
NA	TRBJ2-7	TRBV12-3/TRBV12-4	NA	CASSLGQSYEQYF	TGTGCCAGCAGTTTAGGGCAGTCCTACGAGCAGTACTTC
NA	TRBJ1-4	TRBV7-9	NA	CASSFELGPNEKLFF	TGTGCCAGCAGCTTCGAACTCGGGCCAAATGAAAAACTGTTTTTT
TRBD2	TRBJ2-3	TRBV9	NA	CASSVGPTSGGLDTQYF	TGTGCCAGCAGCGTAGGACCGACTAGCGGGGGACTAGATACGCAGTATTTT
NA	TRBJ2-1	TRBV5-1	once	CASSLEINKGYNEQFF	TGCGCCAGCAGCTTGGAAATAAATAAAGGATACAATGAGCAGTTCTTC
TRBD1	TRBJ2-2	TRBV5-5	NA	CASSWDIGQGSGELFF	TGTGCCAGCAGCTGGGATATAGGACAGGGGTCCGGGGAGCTGTTTTTT
TRBD2	TRBJ2-5	TRBV6-1	NA	CASSYPGGQETQYF	TGTGCCAGCAGTTATCCGGGGGGTCAAGAGACCCAGTACTTC
NA	TRBJ1-5	TRBV2	NA	CASSGQGAGLVKPQHF	TGTGCCAGCAGTGGGCAAGGGGCAGGGCTGGTAAAGCCCCAGCATTTT
NA	TRBJ1-1	TRBV18	NA	CASSPGRANTEAFF	TGTGCCAGCTCACCGGGGCGGGCGAACACTGAAGCTTTCTTT
NA	TRBJ2-1	TRBV15	NA	CATSRDLKGGPDKFF	TGTGCCACCAGCAGAGATCTAAAGGGCGGTCCTGATAAGTTCTTC
TRBD1	TRBJ2-7	TRBV29-1	NA	CSALLGLTGGYEQYF	TGCAGCGCGCTCTTAGGGCTGACAGGGGGCTACGAGCAGTACTTC
TRBD2	TRBJ2-1	TRBV20-1	NA	CSASPFAGTSGGDEQFF	TGCAGTGCTAGTCCTTTCGCCGGGACTAGCGGGGGGGATGAGCAGTTCTTC
TRBD1	TRBJ1-1	TRBV9	NA	CASSPGQVNTEAFF	TGTGCCAGCAGCCCCGGACAGGTAAACACTGAAGCTTTCTTT
TRBD2	TRBJ2-3	TRBV5-1	NA	CASSFPPALAGYTDTQYF	TGCGCCAGCAGCTTTCCCCCCGCTTTAGCGGGGTACACAGATACGCAGTATTTT
NA	TRBJ2-7	TRBV19	NA	CASSATATYEQYF	TGTGCCAGTAGTGCGACAGCTACCTACGAGCAGTACTTC